This TCR beta chain is drawn from a study of Ad26.COV2.S vaccination and SARS-CoV-2 variants. Study as a whole: Once, or twice with 56 days between doses, Ad26.COV2.S was given intramuscularly.

Treatment of the sample: 15 to 20 received Ad26.COV2.S at low or high dose, single or two shots; roughly 5 received placebo; per-sample allocation not given. Day 63 following the first vaccine or placebo injection was when the samples were taken. Ad26.COV2.S expressed prefusion-stabilized spike from the original Wuhan strain. Germline CDR1 reads LNHDA; CDR2 reads SQIVND (reference sequence). The CDR3 spans 16 residues. V was trimmed by 1 base and J by 2 bases, leaving 12 bases between them. A word on this clone: Its antigen is undetermined.

Study observations and caveats: Post-vaccination spike-specific CD8+ and CD4+ T cell responses reportedly had substantial breadth. From the TCR breadth and depth analyses, total T cell responses may have been underestimated.

The protocol was immunoSEQ multiplex PCR, while the TCRdb copy is restricted to in-frame clones and leaves out a portion. This sample yields about 480,000 clones, of which roughly 85% are seen a single time; 9.5% to 15% belongs to the top ten. This chain connects TRBV19 to TRBJ2-1, with D unclear. This sequence was found in a person aged 18-65 years who received the Ad26.COV2.S COVID-19 vaccine or a placebo. The sequencing used peripheral blood, collected in a trial of Ad26.COV2.S vaccine versus placebo. CDR3 region: CASSIGVGNPYNEQFF. The CDR3 nucleotides are TGTGCCAGTAGTATAGGTGTGGGGAACCCCTACAATGAGCAGTTCTTC. Using reference TRBV19 and TRBJ2-1 for the parts outside the CDR3, the full variable domain is DGGITQSPKYLFRKEGQNVTLSCEQNLNHDAMYWYRQDPGQGLRLIYYSQIVNDFQKGDIAEGYSVSREKKESFPLTVTSAQKNPTAFYLCASSIGVGNPYNEQFFGPGTRLTVL.